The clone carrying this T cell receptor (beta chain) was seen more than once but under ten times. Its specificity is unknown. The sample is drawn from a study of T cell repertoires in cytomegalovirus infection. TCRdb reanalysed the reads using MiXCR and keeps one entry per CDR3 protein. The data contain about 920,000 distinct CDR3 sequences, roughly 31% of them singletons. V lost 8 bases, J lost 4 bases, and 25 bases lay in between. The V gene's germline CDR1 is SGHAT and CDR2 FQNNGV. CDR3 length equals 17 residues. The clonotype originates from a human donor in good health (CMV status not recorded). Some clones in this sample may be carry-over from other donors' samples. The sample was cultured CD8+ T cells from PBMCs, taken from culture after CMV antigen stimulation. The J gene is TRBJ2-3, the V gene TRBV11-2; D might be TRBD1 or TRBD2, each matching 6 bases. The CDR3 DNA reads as TGTGCCAGCTTTACTAGGGGACTGGGGGCACGGCCAGATACGCAGTATTTT. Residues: CASFTRGLGARPDTQYF.